Sequencing of this TCR beta chain was carried out in a study of T cells after posttransplantation cyclophosphamide. The data were produced by immunoSEQ multiplex PCR, yet TCRdb's version contains in-frame clones alone and is incomplete. The data show some 47,000 clones, roughly 84% seen once. V trimming: 8 bases; J trimming: 7 bases; junction bases outside the gene matches: 11. Looked up from germline, CDR1 is MDHEN and CDR2 is SYDVKM. The length of the CDR3 is 15 residues. On this clone itself: Antigen specificity is unknown.

Notes on the study in general: After PTCy, TRB diversity resembled that of CNI/methotrexate controls. Donor CD8+ memory clones often dominated recipient blood repertoires at later times. Tissue-infiltrating T cells from skin or gut overlapped little with blood T cells.

The TCR was taken from a young man with a blood cancer, CMV-positive, and with a related stem cell donor. The sequencing input was PBMCs. The genes are TRBV28 and TRBJ2-1; the match to TRBD1 covers 10 bases. CDR3 bases: TGTGCCAGCTCTGGTTTGGACAGGGGGACAAATGAGCAGTTCTTC. This translates into CASSGLDRGTNEQFF.